This passage covers 30 T cell receptor beta chains from one sample sequenced in a study of T cells in pancreatic ductal adenocarcinoma. Libraries were prepared by immunoSEQ multiplex PCR; TCRdb keeps only in-frame clonotypes and omits some of them. The sample yields 11,000 or so clones, roughly 88% seen once. Selected pancreatic ductal adenocarcinoma patients had undergone surgery without neoadjuvant therapy. Input material: PBMCs. These receptor sequences come from a human donor with pancreatic ductal adenocarcinoma.

The chain's CDR3 is CASSLAGGGSDTQYF. For the CDR3, the DNA is TGTGCCAGCAGCTTAGCGGGAGGGGGCTCAGATACGCAGTATTTT. V and J are TRBV13 and TRBJ2-3, with a possible D match to TRBD2 (8 bases). V was pared by 1 base and J by 4 bases, with 12 bases between. Germline V CDR1 and CDR2: PRHDT, FYEKMQ (reference sequence). The CDR3 is made up of 15 amino acids.

V is TRBV9 and J is TRBJ2-1; D unresolved. The V end lost 3 bases, the J end lost 7 bases, and 11 bases lay between the germline ends. The CDR3 loop spans 13 amino acids. In germline, CDR1 is SGDLS, CDR2 YYNGEE. The chain's CDR3 is CASSDDALNEQFF. In DNA, the CDR3 is TGTGCCAGCAGCGACGATGCGCTTAATGAGCAGTTCTTC.

This chain joins TRBV4-1 and TRBJ2-1; D perhaps matches TRBD2 (5 bases). This CDR3 has 13 amino acids. The V end lost 0 bases, the J end lost 9 bases, and 9 bases lay between the germline ends. Per germline, CDR1 MGHRA and CDR2 YSYEKL. The CDR3: CASSQDPGTEQFF. CDR3 nucleotides: TGCGCCAGCAGCCAAGATCCGGGAACTGAGCAGTTCTTC.

The chain uses TRBV6-5 and TRBJ1-1; 8 positions match TRBD1. The CDR3 extends over 15 amino acids. Germline V gene lookup returns CDR1 MNHEY and CDR2 SVGAGI. V was clipped by 2 bases and J by 5 bases; unmatched bases: 7. The CDR3: CASSYRTGSKTEAFF. The CDR3, as DNA: TGTGCCAGCAGTTACCGGACAGGGTCTAAGACTGAAGCTTTCTTT.

This clone has just a few counts. CDR3 nucleotides: TGTGCCAGCAGCACCCTTACCCCGGGCCAAATGTGGGTATATCAGCCCCAGCATTTT. It is translated as CASSTLTPGQMWVYQPQHF. The chain employs TRBV28 and TRBJ1-5; D is ambiguous. Germline lookup yields CDR1 MDHEN and CDR2 SYDVKM. The CDR3 spans 19 residues. The V end was cut by 6 bases, the J end by 5 bases, with 29 bases between.

The rearrangement joins TRBV5-6 to TRBJ2-7; 11 positions agree with TRBD2. The germline gives CDR1 SGHDT, CDR2 YYEEEE. The length of the CDR3 is 14 residues. Trimming took 5 bases from V and 5 from J; bases not matched to a gene: 6. The CDR3 sequence: CASSSGGALHEQYF. Written as DNA, the CDR3 is TGTGCCAGCAGTAGCGGGGGGGCTCTGCACGAGCAGTACTTC.

V is TRBV30 and J is TRBJ2-2, with a tentative D call TRBD2 (5 bases). V gave up 2 bases and J gave up 6 bases, with 16 bases separating them. There are 15 residues in the CDR3. From germline, CDR1 is GTSNPN and CDR2 SVGIG (reference sequence). The CDR3 loop is CAWSLGRSGAGELFF. CDR3 nucleotide sequence: TGTGCCTGGAGTCTGGGGAGATCGGGCGCCGGGGAGCTGTTTTTT.

This clone was observed a few times. V is TRBV6-5 and J is TRBJ2-7; D uncertain. The V gene lost 6 bases and the J gene lost 6 bases, with 15 bases spanning the gap. The germline V gene encodes CDR1 MNHEY and CDR2 SVGAGI. The CDR3 spans 13 residues. The CDR3 sequence is CASSTAMKREQYF. DNA for the CDR3: TGTGCCAGCAGCACAGCGATGAAGCGCGAGCAGTACTTC.

Here the CDR3 reads CASSDGGSIHYEQYF. CDR3 sequence (DNA): TGTGCCAGCAGTGACGGGGGCAGTATCCATTACGAGCAGTACTTC. The genes are TRBV6-1 and TRBJ2-7; D is tentatively TRBD1 or TRBD2 (6 bases each). CDR3 length: 15 residues. Germline values: CDR1 MNHNS, CDR2 SASEGT. Trimming took off 3 bases at V and 4 bases at J, with 16 bases between the two ends.

The chain uses TRBV5-1 and TRBJ2-3; the D is unclear. V was clipped by 4 bases and J by 1 base, with 13 bases between them. The germline gives CDR1 SGHRS, CDR2 YFSETQ. The CDR3 covers 15 residues. CDR3 region: CASSPAALGTDTQYF. In DNA form, the CDR3 reads TGCGCCAGCAGCCCCGCGGCCTTGGGCACAGATACGCAGTATTTT.

J is TRBJ2-2 and V is TRBV10-3; the match to TRBD2 covers 7 bases. The germline V gene encodes CDR1 ENHRY and CDR2 SYGVKD. This CDR3 has 14 amino acids. V was clipped by 10 bases and J by 7 bases; unmatched bases: 12. DNA of the CDR3: TGTGCCACCTTGGGGGGAGGGCCTGGCGGGGAGCTGTTTTTT. Translating gives CATLGGGPGGELFF.

The rearrangement uses TRBV5-1 and TRBJ2-7, with D maybe TRBD1 (5 bases). The V end was cut by 2 bases, the J end by 7 bases, with 16 bases between. Germline CDR1 and CDR2: SGHRS and YFSETQ. This CDR3 spans 14 amino acids. The CDR3 DNA reads as TGCGCCAGCAGCTTAACGGTCTTAGGGGAAGAGCAGTACTTC. Protein product: CASSLTVLGEEQYF.

This clone was recorded once. This chain connects TRBV4-2 to TRBJ2-7; 12 positions agree with TRBD2. V dropped 5 bases and J dropped 3; count of bases not matched to a gene: 5. CDR1 LGHNA and CDR2 YNFKEQ come from the germline V gene. The CDR3 has 15 residues. DNA for the CDR3: TGTGCCAGCAGCGGACGGACTAGCGGGAACTACGAGCAGTACTTC. It specifies CASSGRTSGNYEQYF.

The J gene is TRBJ1-4, the V gene TRBV28, with 9 bases matching TRBD1. The germline V gene has CDR1 MDHEN and CDR2 SYDVKM. The length of the CDR3 is 14 residues. With V trimmed by 3 bases and J by 6 bases, 2 bases remained unmatched. The CDR3 DNA is TGTGCCAGCAGTTTGGGGACAGGGTATGAAAAACTGTTTTTT. This gives the protein CASSLGTGYEKLFF.

The V call is TRBV6-5, the J call TRBJ1-5; D is perhaps TRBD1 (6 bases). V dropped 5 bases and J dropped 0 bases, with 11 bases sitting between them. Germline-derived CDR1 and CDR2 are MNHEY and SVGAGI. The length of the CDR3 is 15 residues. CDR3 DNA: TGTGCCAGCAGTCCGGACAGAAATAGCAATCAGCCCCAGCATTTT. It yields the protein CASSPDRNSNQPQHF.

V and J are TRBV28 and TRBJ1-4; no reliable D call. Germline V gene sequence: CDR1 MDHEN, CDR2 SYDVKM. There are 15 residues in the CDR3. V lost 7 bases, J lost 0 bases, and 12 bases lay in between. In DNA, the CDR3 is TGTGCCAGCATTCCGGGTGACGCAACTAATGAAAAACTGTTTTTT. Translated, it gives CASIPGDATNEKLFF.

The chain employs TRBV5-1 and TRBJ2-5, with a possible D match to TRBD1 (6 bases). The germline CDR1 and CDR2 sequences are SGHRS and YFSETQ. This CDR3 has 13 residues. V was trimmed by 3 bases and J by 7 bases, leaving 13 bases between them. CDR3 protein: CASSYQGSGTQYF. The CDR3 DNA follows: TGCGCCAGCAGCTATCAGGGGTCCGGGACCCAGTACTTC.

This clone was counted a single time. The rearrangement uses TRBV7-2 and TRBJ1-3; possibly TRBD1 for D (5 bases). The germline V and J ends were trimmed by 1 base and 5 bases, with 18 bases remaining between them. The CDR3 contains 17 residues. Germline CDR1 SGHTA, CDR2 FQGNSA. Here the CDR3 DNA reads TGTGCCAGCAGCTTAGGGGGGGGAGGGGAGAGGAGAAACACCATATATTTT. Translated: CASSLGGGGERRNTIYF. Supplemented by reference TRBV7-2 and TRBJ1-3, the full variable domain reads GAGVSQSPSNKVTEKGKDVELRCDPISGHTALYWYRQSLGQGLEFLIYFQGNSAPDKSGLPSDRFSAERTGGSVSTLTIQRTQQEDSAVYLCASSLGGGGERRNTIYFGEGSWLTVV.

This clone was counted a few times. This chain uses TRBV12-5 with TRBJ2-1; 7 positions agree with TRBD1. The CDR3 spans 15 residues. Looked up from germline, CDR1 is LGHNT and CDR2 is FRNRAP. The V segment lost 1 base and the J segment 5 bases; nucleotides outside the gene matches: 5. CDR3 sequence (DNA): TGTGCTAGTGGTTTGGGAGGGACAGCTAACAATGAGCAGTTCTTC. Amino acid sequence: CASGLGGTANNEQFF.

There are a few counts of this clone. V usage is TRBV2 and J usage is TRBJ1-5, with 9 positions matching TRBD1. Germline V gene sequence: CDR1 SNHLY, CDR2 FYNNEI. The length of the CDR3 is 14 residues. The V segment lost 6 bases and the J segment 1 base; nucleotides outside the gene matches: 1. CDR3 nucleotide sequence: TGTGCCAGCAGACAGGGGGCGAGCAATCAGCCCCAGCATTTT. Protein product: CASRQGASNQPQHF.

The gene calls are TRBV6-6 and TRBJ2-5, with D perhaps TRBD2 (6 bases). This CDR3 contains 14 residues. V was clipped by 4 bases and J by 1 base, with 10 bases between them. Germline CDR1 and CDR2: MNHNY and SVGAGI (reference sequence). The CDR3 DNA is TGTGCCAGCAGTTTCTCTAGCGCCCAAGAGACCCAGTACTTC. Amino acids: CASSFSSAQETQYF.

The rearrangement joins TRBV7-9 to TRBJ2-3; 7 bases fit TRBD2. The V segment lost 2 bases and the J segment 4 bases; nucleotides outside the gene matches: 9. The CDR3 extends over 16 amino acids. From germline, CDR1 is SEHNR and CDR2 FQNEAQ (reference sequence). In DNA, the CDR3 is TGTGCCAGCAGCTTATTCGCGGGAGTTCGTCCAGATACGCAGTATTTT. Amino acids: CASSLFAGVRPDTQYF.

The CDR3 coding sequence is TGTGCCAGCTCACCACCAAGGGCAGGGGGCTCCTACAATGAGCAGTTCTTC. It codes for CASSPPRAGGSYNEQFF. This sequence joins TRBV18 and TRBJ2-1; 7 nucleotides match TRBD1. The V segment lost 0 bases and the J segment 0 bases; nucleotides outside the gene matches: 5. There are 17 residues in the CDR3. The germline gives CDR1 KGHSH, CDR2 LQKENI. Looking up the rest from reference TRBV18 and TRBJ2-1 gives the full variable domain: NAGVMQNPRHLVRRRGQEARLRCSPMKGHSHVYWYRQLPEEGLKFMVYLQKENIIDESGMPKERFSAEFPKEGPSILRIQQVVRGDSAAYFCASSPPRAGGSYNEQFFGPGTRLTVL.

This sequence joins TRBV7-6 and TRBJ2-7; D tentatively fits TRBD1 or TRBD2 (5 bases each). The germline V gene encodes CDR1 SGHVS and CDR2 FNYEAQ. The CDR3 extends over 15 amino acids. Trimming removed 5 bases from V and 6 bases from J, with 20 bases in between. The CDR3 here is CASSPTGRLWGEQYF. The CDR3 nucleotides are TGTGCCAGCAGCCCGACGGGACGCCTTTGGGGCGAGCAGTACTTC. The full variable domain, in which reference TRBV7-6 and TRBJ2-7 provide the parts outside the CDR3, is GAGVSQSPRYKVTKRGQDVALRCDPISGHVSLYWYRQALGQGPEFLTYFNYEAQQDKSGLPNDRFSAERPEGSISTLTIQRTEQRDSAMYRCASSPTGRLWGEQYFGPGTRLTVT.

The chain joins TRBV4-1 to TRBJ2-7; possibly TRBD1 for D (5 bases). The ends were cut back, 4 bases at V and 1 base at J, with 14 bases in the middle. CDR1 and CDR2 from the germline V gene are MGHRA and YSYEKL. The CDR3 consists of 15 residues. In DNA form, the CDR3 reads TGCGCCAGCAGCCGCGACAGAGATTCATCCTACGAGCAGTACTTC. Amino acids: CASSRDRDSSYEQYF.

The genes are TRBV9 and TRBJ2-3; a weak D match, TRBD2 (6 bases). V lost 3 bases and J lost 4, with 9 bases in between. CDR1 SGDLS and CDR2 YYNGEE come from the germline V gene. The CDR3 length is 13 residues. DNA of the CDR3: TGTGCCAGCAGCGCGGGAGACGCAGATACGCAGTATTTT. It yields the protein CASSAGDADTQYF.

The chain links TRBV5-6 to TRBJ1-3; no clear D gene. This CDR3 contains 12 residues. Germline loops: CDR1 SGHDT, CDR2 YYEEEE. Trimming left V 2 bases short and J 4 bases short, with 4 bases between. The CDR3, as DNA: TGTGCCAGCAGCTTTCAGGGAAACACCATATATTTT. It translates to CASSFQGNTIYF.

Written as DNA, the CDR3 is TGTGCCAGCAGCTTGGGCGGGCGAGGGGATACGCAGTATTTT. This gives the protein CASSLGGRGDTQYF. The V and J genes are TRBV5-4 and TRBJ2-3; TRBD2 is a possible D gene (5 bases). The germline CDR1 and CDR2 sequences are SGHNT and YYREEE (reference sequence). The V gene lost 0 bases and the J gene lost 6 bases, with 11 bases spanning the gap. This CDR3 is 14 amino acids long.

This chain uses TRBV6-1 with TRBJ1-4, with D possibly being TRBD1 (5 bases). V was trimmed by 7 bases and J by 8 bases, leaving 20 bases between them. This CDR3 has 15 residues. Per germline, CDR1 MNHNS and CDR2 SASEGT. The CDR3 here is CASMGRFGINEKLFF. The CDR3 nucleotides are TGTGCCAGCATGGGACGGTTTGGAATCAACGAAAAACTGTTTTTT.

The V call is TRBV6-1, the J call TRBJ2-2; 9 positions match TRBD1. The CDR3 runs to 16 residues. Unmatched junction bases numbered 4, after V lost 4 bases and J lost 1 base. CDR1 and CDR2 (germline): MNHNS, SASEGT. In DNA, the CDR3 is TGTGCCAGCAGTGGCGGACAGGGGCGGAACACCGGGGAGCTGTTTTTT. It encodes CASSGGQGRNTGELFF.